This TCR beta chain was found in a study of blood T cell repertoires in COVID-19. About the research overall: Collection of acute and convalescent COVID-19 samples took place in the United States, Italy and Spain.

The CDR3 is 17 residues long. J gave up 4 bases and V 0 bases, and 10 bases lay outside the gene matches. The V gene's germline CDR1 is SGHRS and CDR2 YFSETQ. In the study's own analysis: Scientists estimated how many nucleated cells there were by amplifying reference gene primers. Generated by immunoSEQ multiplex PCR, the TCRdb table keeps only in-frame clones and is missing some. The V and J calls and clone size are taken from that table; D and trimming were inferred from the DNA. The sample gives 250,000 to 300,000 clones, around 90% of which show up once; 2% to 2.5% is in the top ten. The sequencing sample was made of peripheral blood. This clonotype was obtained from a woman between 50 and 59 years old who had recovered from COVID-19. The V call is TRBV5-1, the J call TRBJ2-5, with 9 positions matching TRBD1. CDR3 DNA: TGCGCCAGCAGCTTGGCTCTTCGGACAGGGGATGGAGAGACCCAGTACTTC. It is translated as CASSLALRTGDGETQYF.